This T cell receptor (beta chain) was identified in a study of blood T cell repertoires in COVID-19. Germline V gives CDR1 SGHRS, CDR2 YFSETQ. After removal of 3 bases from V and 9 bases from J, the junction contained 6 bases not matched to a gene. This CDR3 is built from 14 residues. Sequenced by immunoSEQ multiplex PCR; TCRdb stores in-frame clones only, minus some. The table records about 180,000 clones, approximately 80% of them present only once. Seattle patient enrollment occurred during active infection, with longitudinal follow-up thereafter. Source material: peripheral blood. The genes are TRBV5-1 and TRBJ2-1; 10 bases are shared with TRBD2. The sequence came from a woman in her thirties or forties with COVID-19, enrolled during active disease. CDR3 in amino acids: CASSSSSGRSEQFF. The CDR3 DNA reads TGCGCCAGCAGCTCCTCTAGCGGGAGATCTGAGCAGTTCTTC. The variable domain in full, completed from reference TRBV5-1 and TRBJ2-1, reads KAGVTQTPRYLIKTRGQQVTLSCSPISGHRSVSWYQQTPGQGLQFLFEYFSETQRNKGNFPGRFSGRQFSNSRSEMNVSTLELGDSALYLCASSSSSGRSEQFFGPGTRLTVL.